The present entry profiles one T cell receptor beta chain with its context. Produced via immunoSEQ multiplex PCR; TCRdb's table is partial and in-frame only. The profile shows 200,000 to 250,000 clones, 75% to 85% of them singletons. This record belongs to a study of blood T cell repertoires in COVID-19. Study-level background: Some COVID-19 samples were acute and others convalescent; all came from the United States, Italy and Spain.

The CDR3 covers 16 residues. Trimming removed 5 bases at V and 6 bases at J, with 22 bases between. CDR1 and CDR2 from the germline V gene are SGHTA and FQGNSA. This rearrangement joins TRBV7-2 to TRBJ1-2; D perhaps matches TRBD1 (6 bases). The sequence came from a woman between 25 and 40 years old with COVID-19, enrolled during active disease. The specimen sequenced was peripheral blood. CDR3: CASSPMMTGQYNGYTF. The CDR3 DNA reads TGTGCCAGCAGCCCAATGATGACTGGACAGTACAATGGCTACACCTTC.